These 2 T cell receptor beta chains came from one sample sequenced in a study of shared clonotypes between healthy human individuals. The data were produced by immunoSEQ multiplex PCR, yet TCRdb's version contains in-frame clones alone and is incomplete. The sample lists 400,000 to 600,000 clones, almost 80% seen once, with roughly an eighth in the top ten. The sequencing input was PBMCs. These receptors originate from a woman aged 35 to 49 in good health. Some clones in this sample may be carry-over from other donors' samples.

V usage is TRBV19 and J usage is TRBJ2-1; 7 nucleotides align to TRBD2. The CDR3 runs to 13 residues. J was trimmed by 4 bases and V by 7 bases; bases with no gene match: 4. The germline gives CDR1 LNHDA, CDR2 SQIVND (reference sequence). The CDR3: CASNRGGYNEQFF. The CDR3 DNA follows: TGTGCCAGTAACCGCGGGGGATACAATGAGCAGTTCTTC. Full variable domain (rest looked up from reference TRBV19 and TRBJ2-1): DGGITQSPKYLFRKEGQNVTLSCEQNLNHDAMYWYRQDPGQGLRLIYYSQIVNDFQKGDIAEGYSVSREKKESFPLTVTSAQKNPTAFYLCASNRGGYNEQFFGPGTRLTVL.

This clone was counted a few times. This chain joins TRBV5-4 and TRBJ1-1; 11 positions agree with TRBD1. V gave up 0 bases and J gave up 7 bases; unmatched junction bases: 5. CDR1 is SGHNT, CDR2 YYREEE, per germline (reference sequence). The CDR3 runs 15 residues. The CDR3 is CASSLEDRGLGEAFF. DNA of the CDR3: TGTGCCAGCAGCTTGGAGGACAGGGGGCTTGGTGAAGCTTTCTTT.